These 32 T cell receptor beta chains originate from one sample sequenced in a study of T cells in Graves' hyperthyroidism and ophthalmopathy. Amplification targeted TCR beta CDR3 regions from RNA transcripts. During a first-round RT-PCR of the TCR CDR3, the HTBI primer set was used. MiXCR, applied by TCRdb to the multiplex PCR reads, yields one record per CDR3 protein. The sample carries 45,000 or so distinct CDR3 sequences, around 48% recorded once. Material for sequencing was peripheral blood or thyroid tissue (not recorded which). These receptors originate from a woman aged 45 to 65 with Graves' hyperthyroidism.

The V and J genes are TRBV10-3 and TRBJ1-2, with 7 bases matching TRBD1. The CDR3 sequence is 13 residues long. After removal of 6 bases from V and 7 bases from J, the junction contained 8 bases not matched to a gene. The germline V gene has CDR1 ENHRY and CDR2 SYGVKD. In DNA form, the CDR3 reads TGTGCCATCAGCAGCAGGGGGTCCCTTGGCTACACCTTC. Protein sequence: CAISSRGSLGYTF.

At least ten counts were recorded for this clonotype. Here the CDR3 reads CASSQQGSSTDTQYF. The DNA for the CDR3 is TGTGCCAGCAGTCAACAGGGGTCTAGCACAGATACGCAGTATTTT. The gene calls are TRBV5-4 and TRBJ2-3, with TRBD1 identical over 7 bases. The CDR3 loop spans 15 amino acids. The trim removed 5 bases at V and 0 bases at J, leaving 6 bases unmatched. CDR1 SGHNT and CDR2 YYREEE come from the germline V gene (reference sequence).

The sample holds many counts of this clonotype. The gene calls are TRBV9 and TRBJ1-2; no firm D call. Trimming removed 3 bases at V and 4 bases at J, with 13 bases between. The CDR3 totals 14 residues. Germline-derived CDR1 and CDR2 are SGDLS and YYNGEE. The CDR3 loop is CASSDWAGGYGYTF. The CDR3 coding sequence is TGTGCCAGCAGCGATTGGGCCGGCGGCTATGGCTACACCTTC. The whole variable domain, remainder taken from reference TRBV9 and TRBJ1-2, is DSGVTQTPKHLITATGQRVTLRCSPRSGDLSVYWYQQSLDQGLQFLIQYYNGEERAKGNILERFSAQQFPDLHSELNLSSLELGDSALYFCASSDWAGGYGYTFGSGTRLTVV.

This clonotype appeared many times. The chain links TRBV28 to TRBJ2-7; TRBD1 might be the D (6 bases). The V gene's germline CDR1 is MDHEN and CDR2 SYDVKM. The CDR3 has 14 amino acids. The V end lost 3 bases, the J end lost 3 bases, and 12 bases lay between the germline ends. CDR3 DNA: TGTGCCAGCAGTTTTATGGGACAACTCTACGAGCAGTACTTC. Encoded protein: CASSFMGQLYEQYF. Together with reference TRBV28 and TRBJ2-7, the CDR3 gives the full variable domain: DVKVTQSSRYLVKRTGEKVFLECVQDMDHENMFWYRQDPGLGLRLIYFSYDVKMKEKGDIPEGYSVSREKKERFSLILESASTNQTSMYLCASSFMGQLYEQYFGPGTRLTVT.

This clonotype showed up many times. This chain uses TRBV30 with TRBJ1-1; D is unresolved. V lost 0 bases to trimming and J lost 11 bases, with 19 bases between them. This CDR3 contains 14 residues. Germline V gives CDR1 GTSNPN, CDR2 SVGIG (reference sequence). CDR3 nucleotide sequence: TGTGCCTGGAGTGTGTTGGCAGGTCAAATGCGGGCTTTCTTT. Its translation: CAWSVLAGQMRAFF.

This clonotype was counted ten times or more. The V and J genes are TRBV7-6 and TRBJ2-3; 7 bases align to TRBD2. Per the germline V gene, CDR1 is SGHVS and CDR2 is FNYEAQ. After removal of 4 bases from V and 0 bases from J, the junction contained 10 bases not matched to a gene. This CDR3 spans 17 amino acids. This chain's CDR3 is CASSWAVAGASTDTQYF. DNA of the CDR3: TGTGCCAGCAGCTGGGCCGTGGCGGGAGCTAGCACAGATACGCAGTATTTT.

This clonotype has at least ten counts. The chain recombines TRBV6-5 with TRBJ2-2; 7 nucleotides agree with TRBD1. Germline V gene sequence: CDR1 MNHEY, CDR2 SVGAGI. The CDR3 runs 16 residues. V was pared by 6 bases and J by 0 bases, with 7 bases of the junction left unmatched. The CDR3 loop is CASSMWTGPNTGELFF. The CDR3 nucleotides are TGTGCCAGCAGCATGTGGACAGGCCCGAACACCGGGGAGCTGTTTTTT.

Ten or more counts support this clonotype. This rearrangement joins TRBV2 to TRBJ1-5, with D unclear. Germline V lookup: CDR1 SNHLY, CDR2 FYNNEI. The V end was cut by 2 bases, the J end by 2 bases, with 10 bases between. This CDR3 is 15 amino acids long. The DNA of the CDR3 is TGTGCCAGCAGTGAATGGGTTACAGGCAATCAGCCCCAGCATTTT. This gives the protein CASSEWVTGNQPQHF.

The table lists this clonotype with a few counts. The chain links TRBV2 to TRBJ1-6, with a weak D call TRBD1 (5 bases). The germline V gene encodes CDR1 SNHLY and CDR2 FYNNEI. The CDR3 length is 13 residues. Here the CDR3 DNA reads TGTGCTAGAGATCAGGGTGGCAATTCACCCCTCCACTTT. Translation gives CARDQGGNSPLHF.

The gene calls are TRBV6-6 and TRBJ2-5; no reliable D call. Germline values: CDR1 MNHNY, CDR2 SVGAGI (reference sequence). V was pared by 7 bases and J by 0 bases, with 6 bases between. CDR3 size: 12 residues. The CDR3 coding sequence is TGTGCCAGCATGCCGTACCAAGAGACCCAGTACTTC. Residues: CASMPYQETQYF.

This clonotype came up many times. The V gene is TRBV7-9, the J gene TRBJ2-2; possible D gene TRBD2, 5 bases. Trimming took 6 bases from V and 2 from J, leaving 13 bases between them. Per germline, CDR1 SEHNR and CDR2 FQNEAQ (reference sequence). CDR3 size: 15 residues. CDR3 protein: CASSRGVINTGELFF. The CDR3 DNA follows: TGTGCCAGCAGTCGGGGAGTGATTAACACCGGGGAGCTGTTTTTT.

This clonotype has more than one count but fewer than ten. The CDR3 loop reads CASGSSYEQYF. The CDR3, as DNA: TGTGCCAGCGGCTCATCCTACGAGCAGTACTTC. The genes are TRBV2 and TRBJ2-7; D is unresolved. Trimming left V 8 bases short and J 1 base short, with 6 bases between. The CDR3 covers 11 residues. In germline, CDR1 is SNHLY, CDR2 FYNNEI.

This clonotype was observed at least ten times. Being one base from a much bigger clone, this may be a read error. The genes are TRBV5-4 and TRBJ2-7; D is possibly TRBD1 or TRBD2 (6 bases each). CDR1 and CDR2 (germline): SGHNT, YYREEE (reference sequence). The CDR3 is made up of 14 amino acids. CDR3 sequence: CTSSPAGQPYEQYF. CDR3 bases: TGTACCAGCAGCCCGGCGGGACAACCCTACGAGCAGTACTTC.

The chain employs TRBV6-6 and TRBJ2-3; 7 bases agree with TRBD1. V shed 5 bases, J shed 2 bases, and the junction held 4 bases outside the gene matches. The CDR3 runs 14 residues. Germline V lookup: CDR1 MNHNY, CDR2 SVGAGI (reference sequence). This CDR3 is CASSPGTVTDTQYF. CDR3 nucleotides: TGTGCCAGCAGTCCCGGGACAGTCACAGATACGCAGTATTTT.

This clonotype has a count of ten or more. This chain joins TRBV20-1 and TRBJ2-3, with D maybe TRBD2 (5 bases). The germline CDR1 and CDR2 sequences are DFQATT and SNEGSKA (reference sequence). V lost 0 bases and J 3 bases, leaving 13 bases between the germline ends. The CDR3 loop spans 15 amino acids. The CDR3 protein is CSAREQRRRTDTQYF. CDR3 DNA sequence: TGCAGTGCTAGAGAGCAGCGGAGGAGAACAGATACGCAGTATTTT.

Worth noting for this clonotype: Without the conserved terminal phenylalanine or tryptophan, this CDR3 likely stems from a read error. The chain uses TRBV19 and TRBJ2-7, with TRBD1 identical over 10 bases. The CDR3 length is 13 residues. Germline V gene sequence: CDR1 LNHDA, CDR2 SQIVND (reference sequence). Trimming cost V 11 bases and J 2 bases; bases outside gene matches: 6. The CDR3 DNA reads TGTGCCTCCTGGACAGGGGGGCCCTACGAGCAGTACTCC. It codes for CASWTGGPYEQYS.

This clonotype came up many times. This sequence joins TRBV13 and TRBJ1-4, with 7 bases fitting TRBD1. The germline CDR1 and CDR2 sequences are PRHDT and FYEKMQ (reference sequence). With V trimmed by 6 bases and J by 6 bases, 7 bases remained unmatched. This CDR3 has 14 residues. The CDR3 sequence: CASSSGQADEKLFF. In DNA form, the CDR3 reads TGTGCCAGCAGTTCCGGACAGGCTGATGAAAAACTGTTTTTT.

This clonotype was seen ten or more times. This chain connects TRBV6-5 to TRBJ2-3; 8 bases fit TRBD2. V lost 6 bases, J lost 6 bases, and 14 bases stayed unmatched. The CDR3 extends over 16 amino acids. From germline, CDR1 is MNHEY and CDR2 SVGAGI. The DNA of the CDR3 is TGTGCCAGCAGCCCGGGGGCAGCGGGAGTCCCTGATACGCAGTATTTT. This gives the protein CASSPGAAGVPDTQYF.

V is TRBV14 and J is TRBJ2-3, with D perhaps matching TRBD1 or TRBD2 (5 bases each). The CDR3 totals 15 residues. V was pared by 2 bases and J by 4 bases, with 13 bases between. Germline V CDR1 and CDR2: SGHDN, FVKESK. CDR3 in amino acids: CASSQRGVLADTQYF. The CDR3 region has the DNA TGTGCCAGCAGCCAAAGAGGGGTGTTGGCAGATACGCAGTATTTT.

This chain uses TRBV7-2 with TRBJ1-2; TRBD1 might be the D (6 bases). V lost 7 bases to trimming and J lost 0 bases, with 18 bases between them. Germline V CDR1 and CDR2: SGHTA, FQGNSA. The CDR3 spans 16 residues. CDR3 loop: CASTLGGAGANYGYTF. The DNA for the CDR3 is TGTGCCAGCACCCTCGGGGGGGCAGGAGCTAACTATGGCTACACCTTC.

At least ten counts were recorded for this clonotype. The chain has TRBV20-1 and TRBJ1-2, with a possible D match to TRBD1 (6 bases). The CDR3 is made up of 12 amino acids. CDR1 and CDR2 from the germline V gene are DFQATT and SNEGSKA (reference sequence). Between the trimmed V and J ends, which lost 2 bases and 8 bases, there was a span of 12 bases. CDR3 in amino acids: CSARLGGGGYTF. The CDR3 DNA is TGCAGTGCTAGATTAGGGGGAGGGGGCTACACCTTC.

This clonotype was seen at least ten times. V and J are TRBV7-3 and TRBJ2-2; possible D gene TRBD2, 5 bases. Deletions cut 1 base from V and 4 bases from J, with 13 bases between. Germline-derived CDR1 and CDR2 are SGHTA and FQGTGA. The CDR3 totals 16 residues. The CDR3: CASSLRVGAFTGELFF. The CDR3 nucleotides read TGTGCCAGCAGCTTAAGGGTGGGAGCGTTCACCGGGGAGCTGTTTTTT.

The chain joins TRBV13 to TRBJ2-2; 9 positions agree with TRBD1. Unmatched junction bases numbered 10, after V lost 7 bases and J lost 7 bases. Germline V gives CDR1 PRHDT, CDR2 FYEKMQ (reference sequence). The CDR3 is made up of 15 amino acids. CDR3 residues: CASKQAGQGSGELFF. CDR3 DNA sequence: TGTGCCAGCAAACAAGCGGGACAGGGAAGCGGGGAGCTGTTTTTT.

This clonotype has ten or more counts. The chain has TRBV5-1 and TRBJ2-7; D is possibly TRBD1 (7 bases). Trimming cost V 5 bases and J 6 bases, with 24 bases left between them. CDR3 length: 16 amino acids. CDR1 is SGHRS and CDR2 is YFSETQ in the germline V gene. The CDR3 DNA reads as TGCGCCAGCAGTCTAGACCCCTCAGGGGGGATTCGCGAGCAGTACTTC. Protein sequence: CASSLDPSGGIREQYF.

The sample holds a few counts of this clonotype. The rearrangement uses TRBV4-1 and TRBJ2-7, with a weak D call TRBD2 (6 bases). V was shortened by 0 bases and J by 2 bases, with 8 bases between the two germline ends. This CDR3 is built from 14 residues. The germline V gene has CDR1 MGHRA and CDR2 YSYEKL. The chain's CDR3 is CASSQDRGTYEQYF. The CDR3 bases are TGCGCCAGCAGCCAAGATCGGGGGACCTACGAGCAGTACTTC.

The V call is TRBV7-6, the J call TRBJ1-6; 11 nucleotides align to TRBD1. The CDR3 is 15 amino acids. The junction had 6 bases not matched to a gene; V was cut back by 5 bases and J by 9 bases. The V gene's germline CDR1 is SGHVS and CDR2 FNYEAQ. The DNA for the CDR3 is TGTGCCAGCAGCCCTGGGACAGGGGGTATTTCACCCCTCCACTTT. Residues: CASSPGTGGISPLHF.

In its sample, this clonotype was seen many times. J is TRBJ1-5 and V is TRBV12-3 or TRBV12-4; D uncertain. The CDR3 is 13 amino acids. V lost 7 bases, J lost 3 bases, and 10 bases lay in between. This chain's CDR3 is CASNQNPNQPQHF. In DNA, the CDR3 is TGTGCCAGCAACCAGAACCCCAATCAGCCCCAGCATTTT.

This chain's CDR3 is CSARGQGVGELFF. CDR3 bases: TGCAGTGCTAGAGGTCAGGGCGTGGGCGAGCTGTTTTTT. The rearrangement uses TRBV20-1 and TRBJ2-2, with D possibly TRBD1 on 5 matching bases. Germline V gene lookup returns CDR1 DFQATT and CDR2 SNEGSKA (reference sequence). The CDR3 totals 13 residues. Between the trimmed V and J ends, which lost 1 base and 11 bases, there was a span of 14 bases.

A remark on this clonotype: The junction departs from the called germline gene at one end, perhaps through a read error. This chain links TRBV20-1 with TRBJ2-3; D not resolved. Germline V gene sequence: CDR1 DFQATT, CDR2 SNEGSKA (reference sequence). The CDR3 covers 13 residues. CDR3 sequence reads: CSASRSGTDTQYF. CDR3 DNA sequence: TGCAGTGCTAGCAGGAGTGGCACTGATACGCAGTATTTT.

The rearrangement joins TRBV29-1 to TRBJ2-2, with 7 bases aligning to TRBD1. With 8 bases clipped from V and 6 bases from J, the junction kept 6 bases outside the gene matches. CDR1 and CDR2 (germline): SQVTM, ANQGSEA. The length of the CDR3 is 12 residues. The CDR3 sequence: CSFTGAAGELFF. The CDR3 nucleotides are TGCAGCTTTACAGGGGCGGCCGGGGAGCTGTTTTTT.

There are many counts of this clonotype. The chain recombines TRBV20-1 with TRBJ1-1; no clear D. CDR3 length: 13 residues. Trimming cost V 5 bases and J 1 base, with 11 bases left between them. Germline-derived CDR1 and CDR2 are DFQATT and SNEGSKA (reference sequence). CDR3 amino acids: CSAGVSANTEAFF. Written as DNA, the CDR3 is TGCAGTGCTGGGGTTTCAGCGAACACTGAAGCTTTCTTT.

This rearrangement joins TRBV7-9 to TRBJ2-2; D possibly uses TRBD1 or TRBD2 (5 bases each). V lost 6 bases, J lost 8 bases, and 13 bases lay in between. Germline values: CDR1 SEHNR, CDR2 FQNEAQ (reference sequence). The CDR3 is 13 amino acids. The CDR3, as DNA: TGTGCCAGCAGTCGTGGGACCGCTGGGGAGCTGTTTTTT. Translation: CASSRGTAGELFF.